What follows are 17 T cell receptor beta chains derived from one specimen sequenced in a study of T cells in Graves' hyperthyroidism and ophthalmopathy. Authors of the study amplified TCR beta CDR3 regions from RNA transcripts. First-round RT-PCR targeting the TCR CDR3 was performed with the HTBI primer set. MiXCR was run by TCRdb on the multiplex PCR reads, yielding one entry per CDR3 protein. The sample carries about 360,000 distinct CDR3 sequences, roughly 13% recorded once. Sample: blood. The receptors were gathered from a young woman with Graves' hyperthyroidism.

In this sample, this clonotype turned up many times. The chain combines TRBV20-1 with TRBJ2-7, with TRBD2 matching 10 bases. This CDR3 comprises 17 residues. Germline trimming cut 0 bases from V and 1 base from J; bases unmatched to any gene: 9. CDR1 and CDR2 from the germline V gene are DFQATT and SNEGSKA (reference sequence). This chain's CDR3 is CSARDFLAGDQSYEQYF. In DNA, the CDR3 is TGCAGTGCTAGAGATTTTCTAGCGGGAGATCAGTCCTACGAGCAGTACTTC.

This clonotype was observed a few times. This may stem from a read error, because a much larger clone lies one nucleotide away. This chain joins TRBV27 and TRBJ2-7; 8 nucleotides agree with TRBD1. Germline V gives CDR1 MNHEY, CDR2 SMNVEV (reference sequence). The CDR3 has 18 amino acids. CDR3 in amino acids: CAGSFRWDRSYISYEQYF. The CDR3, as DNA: TGTGCCGGCAGTTTCCGGTGGGACAGGTCCTATATCTCCTACGAGCAGTACTTC.

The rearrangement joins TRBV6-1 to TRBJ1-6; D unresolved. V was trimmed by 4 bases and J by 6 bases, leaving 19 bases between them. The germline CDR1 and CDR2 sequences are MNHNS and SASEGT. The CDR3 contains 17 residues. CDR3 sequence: CASSGGFIASINSPLHF. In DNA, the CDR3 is TGTGCCAGCAGTGGAGGATTTATCGCCTCGATTAATTCACCCCTCCACTTT.

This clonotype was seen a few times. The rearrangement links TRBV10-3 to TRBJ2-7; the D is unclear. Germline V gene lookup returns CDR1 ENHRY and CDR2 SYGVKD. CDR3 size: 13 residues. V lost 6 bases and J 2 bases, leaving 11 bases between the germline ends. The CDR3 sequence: CAISPGQTYEQYF. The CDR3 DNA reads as TGTGCCATCAGCCCGGGCCAAACCTACGAGCAGTACTTC.

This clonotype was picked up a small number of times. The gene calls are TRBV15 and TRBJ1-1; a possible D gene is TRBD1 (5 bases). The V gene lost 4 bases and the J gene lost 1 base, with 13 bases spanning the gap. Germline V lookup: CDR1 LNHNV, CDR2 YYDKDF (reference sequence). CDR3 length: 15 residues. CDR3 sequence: CATSTPQGWNTEAFF. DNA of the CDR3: TGTGCCACCAGCACCCCTCAGGGATGGAACACTGAAGCTTTCTTT. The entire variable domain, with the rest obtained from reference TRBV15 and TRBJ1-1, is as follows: DAMVIQNPRYQVTQFGKPVTLSCSQTLNHNVMYWYQQKSSQAPKLLFHYYDKDFNNEADTPDNFQSRRPNTSFCFLDIRSPGLGDTAMYLCATSTPQGWNTEAFFGQGTRLTVV.

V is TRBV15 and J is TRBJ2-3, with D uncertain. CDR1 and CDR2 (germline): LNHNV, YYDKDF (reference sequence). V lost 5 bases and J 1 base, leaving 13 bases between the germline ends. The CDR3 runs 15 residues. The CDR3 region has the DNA TGTGCCACCAGCCCAAGGAGCACCCGCACAGATACGCAGTATTTT. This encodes CATSPRSTRTDTQYF. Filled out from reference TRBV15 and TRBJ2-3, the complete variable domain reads DAMVIQNPRYQVTQFGKPVTLSCSQTLNHNVMYWYQQKSSQAPKLLFHYYDKDFNNEADTPDNFQSRRPNTSFCFLDIRSPGLGDTAMYLCATSPRSTRTDTQYFGPGTRLTVL.

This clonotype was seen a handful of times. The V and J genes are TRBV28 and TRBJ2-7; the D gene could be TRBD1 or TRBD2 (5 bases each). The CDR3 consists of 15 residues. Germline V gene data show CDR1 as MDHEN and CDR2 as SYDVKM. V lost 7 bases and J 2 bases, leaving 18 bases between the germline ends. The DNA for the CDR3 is TGTGCCAGCACCATTTTTTTGGGACCAACCTACGAGCAGTACTTC. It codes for CASTIFLGPTYEQYF.

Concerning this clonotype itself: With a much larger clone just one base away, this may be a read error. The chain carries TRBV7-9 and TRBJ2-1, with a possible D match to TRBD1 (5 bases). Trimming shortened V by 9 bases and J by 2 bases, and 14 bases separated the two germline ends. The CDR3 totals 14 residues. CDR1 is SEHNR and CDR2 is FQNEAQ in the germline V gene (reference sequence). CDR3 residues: CASASGNPYNEQFF. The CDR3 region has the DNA TGTGCCAGTGCGTCAGGGAACCCCTACAATGAGCAGTTCTTC.

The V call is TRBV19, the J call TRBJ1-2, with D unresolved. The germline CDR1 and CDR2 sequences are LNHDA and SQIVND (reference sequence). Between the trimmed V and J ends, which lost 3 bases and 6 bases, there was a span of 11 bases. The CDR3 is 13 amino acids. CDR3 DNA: TGTGCCAGTAGTATCGGACTCGACCATGGCTACACCTTC. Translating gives CASSIGLDHGYTF.

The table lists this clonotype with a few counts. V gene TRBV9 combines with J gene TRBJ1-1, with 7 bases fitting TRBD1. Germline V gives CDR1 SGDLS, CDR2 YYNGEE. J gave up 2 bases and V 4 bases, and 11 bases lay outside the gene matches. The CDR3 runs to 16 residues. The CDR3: CASSFSPGGDNTEAFF. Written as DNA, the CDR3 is TGTGCCAGCAGCTTCTCCCCAGGGGGGGACAACACTGAAGCTTTCTTT.

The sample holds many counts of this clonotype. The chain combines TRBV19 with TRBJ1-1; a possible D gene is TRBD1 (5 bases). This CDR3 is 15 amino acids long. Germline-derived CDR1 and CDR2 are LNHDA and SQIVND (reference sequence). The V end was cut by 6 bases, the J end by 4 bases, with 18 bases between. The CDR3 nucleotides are TGTGCCAGTAGAAACGACATCGGGGGAACCACTGAAGCTTTCTTT. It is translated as CASRNDIGGTTEAFF.

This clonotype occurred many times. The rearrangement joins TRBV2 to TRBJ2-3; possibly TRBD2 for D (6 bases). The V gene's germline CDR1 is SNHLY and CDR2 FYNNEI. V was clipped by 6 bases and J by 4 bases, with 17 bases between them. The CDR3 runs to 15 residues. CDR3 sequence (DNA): TGTGCCAGCAGCGCCATGGGCGGGGCCCCAGATACGCAGTATTTT. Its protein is CASSAMGGAPDTQYF.

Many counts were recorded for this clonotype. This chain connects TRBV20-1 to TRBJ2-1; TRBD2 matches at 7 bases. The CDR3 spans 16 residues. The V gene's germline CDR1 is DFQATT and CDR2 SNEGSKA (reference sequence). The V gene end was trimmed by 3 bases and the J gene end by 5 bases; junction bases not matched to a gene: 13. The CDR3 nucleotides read TGCAGTGCTAGGACCTACCTAGCGGAGATTAACAATGAGCAGTTCTTC. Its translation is CSARTYLAEINNEQFF.

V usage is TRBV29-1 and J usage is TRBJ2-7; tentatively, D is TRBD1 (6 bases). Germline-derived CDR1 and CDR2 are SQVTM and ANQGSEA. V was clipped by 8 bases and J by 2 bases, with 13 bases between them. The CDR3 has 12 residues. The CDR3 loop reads CSIADSTYEQYF. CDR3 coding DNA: TGCAGCATTGCGGACAGCACCTACGAGCAGTACTTC.

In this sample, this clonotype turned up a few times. CDR3 protein: CASSNGGYNTEAFF. The DNA for the CDR3 is TGTGCCAGTAGTAACGGCGGCTATAACACTGAAGCTTTCTTT. The rearrangement joins TRBV19 to TRBJ1-1; D unclear. The length of the CDR3 is 14 residues. V was trimmed by 4 bases and J by 2 bases, leaving 11 bases between them. CDR1 is LNHDA and CDR2 is SQIVND in the germline V gene (reference sequence).

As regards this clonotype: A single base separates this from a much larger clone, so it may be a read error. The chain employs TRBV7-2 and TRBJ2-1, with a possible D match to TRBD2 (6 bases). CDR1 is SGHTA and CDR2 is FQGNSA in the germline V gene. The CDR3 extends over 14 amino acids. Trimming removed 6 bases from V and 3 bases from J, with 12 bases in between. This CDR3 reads CASRRGTYYNEQFF. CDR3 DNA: TGTGCCAGCAGACGGGGGACCTACTACAATGAGCAGTTCTTC.

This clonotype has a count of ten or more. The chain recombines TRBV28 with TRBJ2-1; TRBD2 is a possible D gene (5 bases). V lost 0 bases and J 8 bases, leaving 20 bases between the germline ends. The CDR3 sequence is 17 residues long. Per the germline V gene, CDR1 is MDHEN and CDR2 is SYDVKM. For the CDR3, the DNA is TGTGCCAGCAGTTTATGGACCCGGAGGCAGGTTGGCGATGAGCAGTTCTTC. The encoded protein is CASSLWTRRQVGDEQFF. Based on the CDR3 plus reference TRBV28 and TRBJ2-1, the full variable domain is DVKVTQSSRYLVKRTGEKVFLECVQDMDHENMFWYRQDPGLGLRLIYFSYDVKMKEKGDIPEGYSVSREKKERFSLILESASTNQTSMYLCASSLWTRRQVGDEQFFGPGTRLTVL.